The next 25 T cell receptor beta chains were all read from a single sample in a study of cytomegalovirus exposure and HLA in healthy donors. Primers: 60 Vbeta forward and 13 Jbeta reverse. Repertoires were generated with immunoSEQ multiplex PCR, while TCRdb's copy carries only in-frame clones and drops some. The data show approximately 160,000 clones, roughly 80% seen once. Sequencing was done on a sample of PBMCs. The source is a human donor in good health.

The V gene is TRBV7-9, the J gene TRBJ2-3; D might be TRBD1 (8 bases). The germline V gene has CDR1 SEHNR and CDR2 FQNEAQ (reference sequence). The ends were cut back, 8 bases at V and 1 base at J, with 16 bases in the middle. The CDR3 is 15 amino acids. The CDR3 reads CASYREDRGTDTQYF. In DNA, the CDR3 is TGTGCCAGCTATCGGGAGGACAGGGGCACAGATACGCAGTATTTT.

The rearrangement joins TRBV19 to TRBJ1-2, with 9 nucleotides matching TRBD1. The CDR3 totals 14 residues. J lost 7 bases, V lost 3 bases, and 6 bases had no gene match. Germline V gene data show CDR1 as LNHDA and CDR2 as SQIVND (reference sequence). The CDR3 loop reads CASSIWDRESGYTF. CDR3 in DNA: TGTGCCAGTAGTATCTGGGACAGGGAAAGTGGCTACACCTTC. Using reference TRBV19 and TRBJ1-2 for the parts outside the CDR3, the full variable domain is DGGITQSPKYLFRKEGQNVTLSCEQNLNHDAMYWYRQDPGQGLRLIYYSQIVNDFQKGDIAEGYSVSREKKESFPLTVTSAQKNPTAFYLCASSIWDRESGYTFGSGTRLTVV.

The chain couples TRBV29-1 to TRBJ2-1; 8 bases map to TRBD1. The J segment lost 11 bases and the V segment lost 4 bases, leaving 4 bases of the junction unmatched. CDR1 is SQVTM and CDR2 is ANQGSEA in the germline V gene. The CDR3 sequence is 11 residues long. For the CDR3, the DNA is TGCAGCGTTGGGGACAGGCGTAAGCAGTTCTTC. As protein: CSVGDRRKQFF.

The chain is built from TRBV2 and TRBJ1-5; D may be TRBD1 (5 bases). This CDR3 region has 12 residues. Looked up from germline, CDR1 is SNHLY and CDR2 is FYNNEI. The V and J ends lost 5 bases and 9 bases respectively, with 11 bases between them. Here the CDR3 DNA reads TGTGCCAGCAGTCAAGGGGCAGGGCCCCAGCATTTT. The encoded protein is CASSQGAGPQHF.

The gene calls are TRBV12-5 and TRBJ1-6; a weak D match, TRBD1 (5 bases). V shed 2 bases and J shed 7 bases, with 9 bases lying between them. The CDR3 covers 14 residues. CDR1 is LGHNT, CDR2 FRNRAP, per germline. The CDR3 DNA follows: TGTGCTAGTGGTTTGTCGTCAGGGAATTCACCCCTCCACTTT. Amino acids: CASGLSSGNSPLHF.

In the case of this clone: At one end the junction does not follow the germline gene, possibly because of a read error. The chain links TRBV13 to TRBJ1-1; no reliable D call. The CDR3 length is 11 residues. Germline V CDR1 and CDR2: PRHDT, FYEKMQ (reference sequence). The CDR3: CASSLNSEAFF. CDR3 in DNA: TGTGCCAGCAGCTTAAACAGTGAAGCTTTCTTT.

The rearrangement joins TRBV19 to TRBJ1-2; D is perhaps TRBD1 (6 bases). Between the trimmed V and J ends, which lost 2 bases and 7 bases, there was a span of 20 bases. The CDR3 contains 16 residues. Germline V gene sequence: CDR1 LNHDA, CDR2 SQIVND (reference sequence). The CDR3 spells CASSIMGGGRPSGYTF. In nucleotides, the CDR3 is TGTGCCAGTAGTATAATGGGCGGGGGGCGTCCAAGTGGCTACACCTTC.

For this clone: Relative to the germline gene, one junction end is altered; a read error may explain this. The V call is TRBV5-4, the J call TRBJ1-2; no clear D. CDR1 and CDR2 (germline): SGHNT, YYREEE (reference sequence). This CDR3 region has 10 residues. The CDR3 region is CASSRYSSPF. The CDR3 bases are TGTGCCAGCAGCCGATACTCGAGCCCATTC.

DNA of the CDR3: TGTGCCAGCAGTCAACAGGGACGAAGCACCGGGGAGCTGTTTTTT. Residues: CASSQQGRSTGELFF. The V call is TRBV2, the J call TRBJ2-2; D possibly corresponds to TRBD1 (6 bases). The CDR3 is made up of 15 amino acids. Trimming took 5 bases from V and 4 from J, leaving 14 bases between them. Germline V lookup: CDR1 SNHLY, CDR2 FYNNEI.

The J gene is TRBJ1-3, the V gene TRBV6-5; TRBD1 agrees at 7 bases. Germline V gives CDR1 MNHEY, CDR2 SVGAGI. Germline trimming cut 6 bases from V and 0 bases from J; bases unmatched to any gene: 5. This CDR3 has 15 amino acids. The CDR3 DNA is TGTGCCAGCAGACTAGGGACAGTCTCTGGAAACACCATATATTTT. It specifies CASRLGTVSGNTIYF.

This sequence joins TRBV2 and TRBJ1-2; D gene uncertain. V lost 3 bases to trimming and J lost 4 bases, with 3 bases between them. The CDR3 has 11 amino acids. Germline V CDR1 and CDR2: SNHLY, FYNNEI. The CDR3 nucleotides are TGTGCCAGCAGTGATAGCTATGGCTACACCTTC. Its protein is CASSDSYGYTF.

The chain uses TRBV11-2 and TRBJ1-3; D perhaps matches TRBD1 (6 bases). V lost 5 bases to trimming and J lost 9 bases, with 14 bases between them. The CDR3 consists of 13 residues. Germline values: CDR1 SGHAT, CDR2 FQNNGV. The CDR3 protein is CASSHYRESTIYF. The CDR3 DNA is TGTGCCAGCAGCCACTACAGGGAGAGCACCATATATTTT.

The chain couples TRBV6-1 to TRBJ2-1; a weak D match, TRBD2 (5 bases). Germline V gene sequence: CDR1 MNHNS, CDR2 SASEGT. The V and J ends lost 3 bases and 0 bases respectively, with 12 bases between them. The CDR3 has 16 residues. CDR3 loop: CASSDMPGSSYNEQFF. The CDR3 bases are TGTGCCAGCAGTGACATGCCGGGGAGCTCCTACAATGAGCAGTTCTTC.

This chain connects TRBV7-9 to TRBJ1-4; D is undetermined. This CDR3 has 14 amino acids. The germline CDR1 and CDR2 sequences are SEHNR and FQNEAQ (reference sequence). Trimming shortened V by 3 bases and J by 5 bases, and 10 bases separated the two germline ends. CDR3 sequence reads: CASSLTAGNEKLFF. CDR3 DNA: TGTGCCAGCAGCTTGACGGCGGGGAATGAAAAACTGTTTTTT. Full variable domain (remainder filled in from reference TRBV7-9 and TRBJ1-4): DTGVSQNPRHKITKRGQNVTFRCDPISEHNRLYWYRQTLGQGPEFLTYFQNEAQLEKSRLLSDRFSAERPKGSFSTLEIQRTEQGDSAMYLCASSLTAGNEKLFFGSGTQLSVL.

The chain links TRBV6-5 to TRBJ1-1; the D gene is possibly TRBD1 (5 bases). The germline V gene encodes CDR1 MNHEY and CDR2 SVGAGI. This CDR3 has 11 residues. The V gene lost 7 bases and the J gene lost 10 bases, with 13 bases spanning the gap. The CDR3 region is CASNGDQGAFF. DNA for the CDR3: TGTGCCAGCAACGGCGACCAGGGAGCTTTCTTT.

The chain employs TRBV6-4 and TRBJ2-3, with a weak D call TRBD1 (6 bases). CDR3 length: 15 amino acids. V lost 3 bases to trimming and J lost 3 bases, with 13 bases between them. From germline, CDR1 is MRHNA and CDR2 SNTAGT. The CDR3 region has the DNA TGTGCCAGCAGTGAACTTGGACAGCTAACAGATACGCAGTATTTT. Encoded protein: CASSELGQLTDTQYF.

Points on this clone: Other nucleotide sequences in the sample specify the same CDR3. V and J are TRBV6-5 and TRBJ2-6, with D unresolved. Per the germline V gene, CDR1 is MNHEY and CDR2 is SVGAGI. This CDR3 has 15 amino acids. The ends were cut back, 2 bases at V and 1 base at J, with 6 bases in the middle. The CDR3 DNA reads TGTGCCAGCAGTTACGCAGGATCTGGGGCCAACGTCCTGACTTTC. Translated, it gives CASSYAGSGANVLTF.

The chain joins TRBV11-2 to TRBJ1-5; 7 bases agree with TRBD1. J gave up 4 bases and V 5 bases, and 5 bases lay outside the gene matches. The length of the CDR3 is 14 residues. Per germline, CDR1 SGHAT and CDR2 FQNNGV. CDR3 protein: CASSKWDRNQPQHF. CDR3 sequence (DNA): TGTGCCAGCAGCAAATGGGACAGAAATCAGCCCCAGCATTTT.

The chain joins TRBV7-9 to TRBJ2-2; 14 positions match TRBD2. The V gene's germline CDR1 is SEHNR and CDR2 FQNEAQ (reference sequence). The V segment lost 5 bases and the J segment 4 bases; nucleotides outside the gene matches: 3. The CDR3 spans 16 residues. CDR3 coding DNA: TGTGCCAGCAGCCCGACTAGCGGGGGGGCCACCGGGGAGCTGTTTTTT. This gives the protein CASSPTSGGATGELFF.

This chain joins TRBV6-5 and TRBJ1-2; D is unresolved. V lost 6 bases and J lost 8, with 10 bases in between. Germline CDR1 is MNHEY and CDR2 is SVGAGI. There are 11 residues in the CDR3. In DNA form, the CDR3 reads TGTGCCAGCAGCACCTCAAGCGGCTACACCTTC. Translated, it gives CASSTSSGYTF.

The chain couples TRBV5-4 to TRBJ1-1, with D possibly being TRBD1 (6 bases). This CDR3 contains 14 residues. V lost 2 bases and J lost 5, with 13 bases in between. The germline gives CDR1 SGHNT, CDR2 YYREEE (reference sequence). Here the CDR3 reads CASSFRDTGTEAFF. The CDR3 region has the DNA TGTGCCAGCAGCTTCCGGGACACCGGGACTGAAGCTTTCTTT. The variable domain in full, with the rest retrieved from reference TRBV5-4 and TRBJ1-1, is ETGVTQSPTHLIKTRGQQVTLRCSSQSGHNTVSWYQQALGQGPQFIFQYYREEENGRGNFPPRFSGLQFPNYSSELNVNALELDDSALYLCASSFRDTGTEAFFGQGTRLTVV.

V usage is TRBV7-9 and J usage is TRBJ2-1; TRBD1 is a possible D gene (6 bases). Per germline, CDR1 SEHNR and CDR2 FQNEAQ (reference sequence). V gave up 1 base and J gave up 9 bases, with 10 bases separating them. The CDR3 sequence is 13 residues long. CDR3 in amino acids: CASSLEGGSEQFF. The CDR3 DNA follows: TGTGCCAGCAGCTTAGAAGGGGGTAGTGAGCAGTTCTTC.

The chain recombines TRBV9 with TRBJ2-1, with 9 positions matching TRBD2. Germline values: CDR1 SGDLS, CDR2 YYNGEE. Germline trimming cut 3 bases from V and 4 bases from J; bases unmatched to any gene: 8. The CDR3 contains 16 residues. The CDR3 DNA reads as TGTGCCAGCAGCGCGCGCGGGGGGGGGCAGTACAATGAGCAGTTCTTC. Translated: CASSARGGGQYNEQFF.

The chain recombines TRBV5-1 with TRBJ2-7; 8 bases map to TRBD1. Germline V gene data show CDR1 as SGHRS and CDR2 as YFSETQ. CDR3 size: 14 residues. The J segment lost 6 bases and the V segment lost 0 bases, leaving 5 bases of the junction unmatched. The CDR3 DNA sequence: TGCGCCAGCAGCTTGGGGACAGGGAAAATCGAGCAGTACTTC. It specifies CASSLGTGKIEQYF.

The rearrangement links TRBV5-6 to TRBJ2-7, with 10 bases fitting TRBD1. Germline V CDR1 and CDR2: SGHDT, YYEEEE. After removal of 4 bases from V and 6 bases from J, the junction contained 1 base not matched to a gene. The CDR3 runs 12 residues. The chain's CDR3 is CASSRDRGEQYF. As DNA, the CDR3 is TGTGCCAGCAGCAGGGACAGGGGCGAGCAGTACTTC.